Below, 13 T cell receptor beta chains from the same sample are listed, as sequenced in a study of blood T cell repertoires in COVID-19. Profiling relied on immunoSEQ multiplex PCR, and the TCRdb table lists in-frame clones only, not all of them. The table includes 250,000 to 300,000 clones, roughly 86% detected once. Material for sequencing was peripheral blood. These receptors came from a man aged 18-30 years with active or convalescent COVID-19.

V usage is TRBV27 and J usage is TRBJ2-7; 10 nucleotides line up with TRBD2. The length of the CDR3 is 14 residues. Germline values: CDR1 MNHEY, CDR2 SMNVEV (reference sequence). The ends lost 7 bases at V and 5 bases at J; junction bases unmatched: 8. DNA for the CDR3: TGTGCCAGCAAGAGGCTAGCGGGAGTGGACGAGCAGTACTTC. Its translation: CASKRLAGVDEQYF.

V is TRBV9 and J is TRBJ1-6; D uncertain. Trimming stripped 3 bases from V and 6 bases from J, with 13 bases between. Germline-derived CDR1 and CDR2 are SGDLS and YYNGEE. The CDR3 contains 15 residues. The CDR3 loop reads CASSASHLLNSPLHF. CDR3 sequence (DNA): TGTGCCAGCAGCGCGTCTCACCTACTTAATTCACCCCTCCACTTT.

The CDR3 reads CASSEAFHTYEQYF. CDR3 in DNA: TGTGCCAGCAGTGAAGCGTTCCACACCTACGAGCAGTACTTC. The chain is built from TRBV6-1 and TRBJ2-7; D ambiguous. V was cut by 0 bases and J by 2 bases, with 8 bases left in between. This CDR3 is 14 amino acids long. Germline V gene data show CDR1 as MNHNS and CDR2 as SASEGT.

The chain carries TRBV30 and TRBJ1-5; D not certain. The CDR3 is 14 amino acids. CDR1 is GTSNPN, CDR2 SVGIG, per germline (reference sequence). The V end was cut by 0 bases, the J end by 6 bases, with 12 bases between. In DNA form, the CDR3 reads TGTGCCTGGAGTGTACCCCCCCGGGGTCAGCCCCAGCATTTT. This gives the protein CAWSVPPRGQPQHF.

This clone was found once. This chain joins TRBV4-1 and TRBJ1-1; D unclear. The V end was cut by 0 bases, the J end by 10 bases, with 18 bases between. The CDR3 spans 15 residues. Germline V lookup: CDR1 MGHRA, CDR2 YSYEKL. The CDR3 DNA is TGCGCCAGCAGCCAAGAATCGGAGGAGATAATGGGAGCTTTCTTT. The encoded protein is CASSQESEEIMGAFF.

The V and J genes are TRBV13 and TRBJ1-2; TRBD1 aligns across 9 bases. The germline gives CDR1 PRHDT, CDR2 FYEKMQ (reference sequence). The CDR3 consists of 15 residues. The ends lost 5 bases at V and 2 bases at J; junction bases unmatched: 6. CDR3 amino acids: CASSETGGPNYGYTF. The CDR3 nucleotides are TGTGCCAGCAGCGAAACAGGGGGCCCAAACTATGGCTACACCTTC.

V and J are TRBV19 and TRBJ1-1; tentative D call: TRBD1 (6 bases). Trimming took 5 bases from V and 2 from J, leaving 9 bases between them. The CDR3 totals 13 residues. CDR1 LNHDA and CDR2 SQIVND come from the germline V gene (reference sequence). In DNA form, the CDR3 reads TGTGCCAGTAGTGGACAGCCAAACACTGAAGCTTTCTTT. This encodes CASSGQPNTEAFF.

This clone has a handful of counts. The chain is built from TRBV4-1 and TRBJ1-6; 8 nucleotides agree with TRBD1. J was trimmed by 9 bases and V by 4 bases; bases with no gene match: 11. The CDR3 contains 16 residues. Looked up from germline, CDR1 is MGHRA and CDR2 is YSYEKL. CDR3 in amino acids: CASSRGPDRVVSPLHF. CDR3 nucleotides: TGCGCCAGCAGCCGGGGCCCGGACAGGGTTGTTTCACCCCTCCACTTT.

J is TRBJ2-2 and V is TRBV9; D may be TRBD1 (5 bases). CDR1 and CDR2 (germline): SGDLS, YYNGEE. V lost 3 bases to trimming and J lost 2 bases, with 14 bases between them. The CDR3 consists of 16 residues. In DNA, the CDR3 is TGTGCCAGCAGCGCCAGGGATCCCAAAAACACCGGGGAGCTGTTTTTT. Protein product: CASSARDPKNTGELFF. Using reference TRBV9 and TRBJ2-2 for the parts outside the CDR3, the full variable domain is DSGVTQTPKHLITATGQRVTLRCSPRSGDLSVYWYQQSLDQGLQFLIQYYNGEERAKGNILERFSAQQFPDLHSELNLSSLELGDSALYFCASSARDPKNTGELFFGEGSRLTVL.

The chain links TRBV6-5 to TRBJ2-3; D might be TRBD2 (7 bases). CDR1 is MNHEY and CDR2 is SVGAGI in the germline V gene. The CDR3 has 15 residues. V was cut by 5 bases and J by 3 bases, with 15 bases left in between. The CDR3 loop is CASSPAGALTDTQYF. CDR3 sequence (DNA): TGTGCCAGCAGTCCCGCGGGGGCGCTTACAGATACGCAGTATTTT.

This chain joins TRBV6-2 or TRBV6-3 and TRBJ1-1; D call uncertain. Germline V gene lookup returns CDR1 MNHEY and CDR2 SVGEGT. Trimming shortened V by 5 bases and J by 11 bases, and 18 bases separated the two germline ends. The CDR3 sequence is 13 residues long. The CDR3 nucleotides are TGTGCCAGCAGTACACTACAAGGCCGGGAGGCTTTCTTT. This encodes CASSTLQGREAFF.

Points on this clone: Germline and junction disagree at one end, which may indicate a read error. This rearrangement joins TRBV30 to TRBJ2-7; TRBD2 aligns across 12 bases. Looked up from germline, CDR1 is GTSNPN and CDR2 is SVGIG (reference sequence). The CDR3 sequence is 13 residues long. CDR3 nucleotides: TGTGCCTGGGGACTAGCGGGACGCTACGGGCAGTACTTC. It specifies CAWGLAGRYGQYF. The whole variable domain, filled in from reference TRBV30 and TRBJ2-7, reads SQTIHQWPATLVQPVGSPLSLECTVEGTSNPNLYWYRQAAGRGLQLLFYSVGIGQISSEVPQNLSASRPQDRQFILSSKKLLLSDSGFYLCAWGLAGRYGQYFGPGTRLTVT.

A single count supports this clone. The chain recombines TRBV3-1 (or the pseudogene TRBV3-2) with TRBJ2-7; 7 nucleotides match TRBD2. Per germline, CDR1 LGHDT and CDR2 YNNKEL (reference sequence). V lost 2 bases to trimming and J lost 3 bases; unmatched junction nucleotides: 4. The CDR3 runs 14 residues. The CDR3 region has the DNA TGTGCCAGCAGCCAACGGACTAGTGACTACGAGCAGTACTTC. Amino acids: CASSQRTSDYEQYF.